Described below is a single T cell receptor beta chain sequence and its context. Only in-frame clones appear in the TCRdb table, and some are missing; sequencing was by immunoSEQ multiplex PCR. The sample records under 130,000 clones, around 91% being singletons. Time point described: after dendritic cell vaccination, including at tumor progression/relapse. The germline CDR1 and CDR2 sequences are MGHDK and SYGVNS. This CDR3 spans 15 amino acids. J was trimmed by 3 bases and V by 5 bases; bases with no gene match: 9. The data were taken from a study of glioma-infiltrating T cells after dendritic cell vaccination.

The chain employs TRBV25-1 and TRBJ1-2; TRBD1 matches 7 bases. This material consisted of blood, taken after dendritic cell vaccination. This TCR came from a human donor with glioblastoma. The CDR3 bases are TGTGCCAGCAGTTCTGACAGGGAAGGCGACTATGGCTACACCTTC. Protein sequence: CASSSDREGDYGYTF.